This TCR beta chain was documented in a study of breast tumors, draining lymph nodes, adjacent tissues. Trimming left V 7 bases short and J 0 bases short, with 9 bases between. CDR1 and CDR2 from the germline V gene are SGHRS and YFSETQ. The CDR3 runs to 13 residues. From the multiplex PCR reads, TCRdb called clonotypes with MiXCR, one entry per CDR3 protein. The sample lists some 130,000 distinct CDR3 sequences, just under 20% occurring once. This clonotype was detected many times. What it binds is unknown. Regarding the study as a whole: Tumor repertoires ranked between lymph nodes and nontumor tissue in diversity, with V and J gene preferences. The lymph node origin of tumor T cells was framed as consistent with a hypothesis, not demonstrated. Luminal-like breast cancer showed significantly greater tumor-nontumor repertoire similarity than basal-like breast cancer did. Most tumor T cells seemingly derive from lymph node, then expand in tumor.

Axillary draining lymph nodes of breast cancer patients supplied the node samples. The sequencing input was axillary lymph node tissue. The V and J genes are TRBV5-1 and TRBJ2-3; perhaps TRBD2 as D (6 bases). The origin of this receptor is a female donor with breast cancer. Some clones in this sample may be carry-over from other donors' samples. In DNA form, the CDR3 reads TGCGCCAGCCTGAGCGGGAGCACAGATACGCAGTATTTT. It translates to CASLSGSTDTQYF.